This TCR beta chain was recovered during a study of T cell repertoires in cytomegalovirus infection. Study information: Recently identified HLA-C-restricted CMV epitopes were used, and well-studied HLA-B-restricted CMV epitopes were used as well. Through public TCR beta signatures, both CMV infection and matching HLA type were indicated.

Study results and caveats: Ex vivo, HLA-C-restricted CMV-specific TCR beta clonotypes prevailed over the rest of the response.

The CDR3 length is 16 residues. With 3 bases removed from V and 0 bases from J, the gap between germline ends came to 13 bases. This clonotype was counted between two and nine times. Its antigen is unknown. TCRdb itself ran the reads through MiXCR, one entry per CDR3 protein. Of about 830,000 distinct CDR3 sequences in the sample, approximately 32% are singletons; the top ten hold around 12%. The receptor comes from a human donor in good health (CMV status not recorded). Some clones in this sample may be carry-over from other donors' samples. The input for sequencing was cultured CD8+ T cells from PBMCs, taken from culture after CMV antigen stimulation. This chain joins TRBV12-3 or TRBV12-4 and TRBJ2-3; a possible D gene is TRBD2 (6 bases). CDR3 sequence: CASSFILAASTDTQYF. Here the CDR3 DNA reads TGTGCCAGCAGTTTTATACTAGCTGCGAGCACAGATACGCAGTATTTT.